The clone carrying this T cell receptor (beta chain) was observed a single time. Methods used by the authors: How many nucleated cells were present was estimated from reference gene primer amplification. Libraries were prepared by immunoSEQ multiplex PCR; TCRdb keeps only in-frame clonotypes and omits some of them. The DNA gave D and trimming, while V, J and clone size come from that table. The sample shows more than 130,000 clones, about four fifths of them seen only once. The data were obtained in a study of blood T cell repertoires in COVID-19. The trim removed 6 bases at V and 2 bases at J, leaving 10 bases unmatched. Germline values: CDR1 MNHNY, CDR2 SVGAGI (reference sequence). There are 16 residues in the CDR3.

The source material was peripheral blood. This chain uses TRBV6-6 with TRBJ1-1; the match to TRBD1 covers 9 bases. The clonotype originates from a human donor in a cohort sampled during active COVID-19. The CDR3 reads CASSRRGQGGNTEAFF. CDR3 sequence (DNA): TGTGCCAGCAGCCGCAGGGGACAGGGTGGAAACACTGAAGCTTTCTTT.